The present T cell receptor (beta chain) was sequenced within a study of blood T cell repertoires in COVID-19. Study-wide context: Samples of COVID-19 (acute and convalescent) were obtained from the United States, Italy and Spain.

Generated by immunoSEQ multiplex PCR, the TCRdb table keeps only in-frame clones and is missing some. The profile shows around 300,000 clones, roughly 89% of them singletons. Of note for this clone: One end of the junction varies from germline; a read error may be responsible.

The CDR3 loop spans 17 amino acids. CDR1 is SSHAT and CDR2 is FNYEAQ in the germline V gene (reference sequence). Material for sequencing was PBMCs or T cells enriched from blood (not recorded which). The receptor's source is a middle-aged woman who had recovered from COVID-19. This chain uses TRBV7-7 with TRBJ2-2; 10 nucleotides line up with TRBD2. The CDR3 DNA reads as TGTGCTAGCAGTAGACTAGCGGGCCTCGCGAACACCGGGGAGCTGTTTTTT. Protein product: CASSRLAGLANTGELFF.